This T cell receptor beta chain comes out of a study of beta chain features in type 1 diabetes. A CD45RO/CCR7/CD25/CD127/CD95/CD27 panel sorted naive, central memory, regulatory and stem cell-like memory CD4+ cells. Expressed TCRB transcripts were sequenced because the entire RNA isolate underwent reverse transcription. Clones were read by immunoSEQ multiplex PCR, and TCRdb kept only the in-frame ones, dropping some. In the table there are roughly 300,000 clones, 7% to 9% of which are singletons. Trimming stripped 6 bases from V and 5 bases from J, with 8 bases between. CDR1 is SGHTA, CDR2 FQGNSA, per germline. This CDR3 has 13 amino acids.

This clonotype was obtained from a woman under 30 in good health. Sequencing was carried out using central memory CD4+ T cells from blood. The rearrangement links TRBV7-2 to TRBJ2-6; no clear D gene. In DNA form, the CDR3 reads TGTGCCAGCAGTCCTCTATGGGCCAACGTCCTGACTTTC. Translating gives CASSPLWANVLTF.